This T cell receptor beta chain was recorded in a study of response to subunit inactivated influenza vaccine. Regarding the study as a whole: T cells newly recruited by each seasonal influenza vaccination are few, the authors suggested.

This clonotype has a handful of counts. Its antigen remains unknown. TCRdb processed the RT-PCR reads anew with MiXCR; each CDR3 protein has one entry. The data contain approximately 730,000 distinct CDR3 sequences, 14% of them singletons. Germline V gives CDR1 MNHNS, CDR2 SASEGT. Unmatched junction bases numbered 11, after V lost 5 bases and J lost 7 bases. This CDR3 region has 15 residues. The chain employs TRBV6-1 and TRBJ2-1; TRBD2 agrees at 7 bases. This TCR was sampled from a man aged 50 or older who received an inactivated influenza vaccine. The source material was PBMCs from blood, sampled 14 to 15 days before vaccination. CDR3 sequence: CASSPVAGTWNEQFF. CDR3 coding DNA: TGTGCCAGCAGTCCTGTAGCGGGCACATGGAATGAGCAGTTCTTC.